The source of this T cell receptor (beta chain) is a study of radiotherapy plus CTLA-4 blockade in lung cancer. In the study overall: Patients showed objective responses in 15% to 20% of cases, and disease control was achieved by about 31%. Whole-study results and caveats: TCR clones originating in tumors grew in number in blood after radiotherapy plus ipilimumab.

Patients in the study, people with chemo-refractory metastatic non-small-cell lung cancer, received focal radiation plus ipilimumab CTLA-4 blockade. Concerning this clone: Its specificity is unknown.

Libraries were prepared by immunoSEQ multiplex PCR; TCRdb keeps only in-frame clonotypes and omits some of them. The sample includes roughly 120,000 clones, roughly 77% of them seen just once. The source of this sequence is a human donor with non-small cell lung cancer that progressed on radiotherapy plus ipilimumab. Some clones in this sample may be carry-over from other donors' samples. The sample here was peripheral blood, taken from a patient treated with radiotherapy plus ipilimumab.

CDR3 sequence: CASSFFGDKLVTDTQYF. The CDR3 DNA reads as TGTGCCAGCAGCTTTTTCGGGGACAAGTTGGTCACAGATACGCAGTATTTT. The J gene is TRBJ2-3, the V gene TRBV11-1, with D perhaps TRBD1 (6 bases). The V end lost 3 bases, the J end lost 2 bases, and 18 bases lay between the germline ends. The CDR3 contains 17 residues. Germline V lookup: CDR1 SGHAT, CDR2 FQDESV (reference sequence).